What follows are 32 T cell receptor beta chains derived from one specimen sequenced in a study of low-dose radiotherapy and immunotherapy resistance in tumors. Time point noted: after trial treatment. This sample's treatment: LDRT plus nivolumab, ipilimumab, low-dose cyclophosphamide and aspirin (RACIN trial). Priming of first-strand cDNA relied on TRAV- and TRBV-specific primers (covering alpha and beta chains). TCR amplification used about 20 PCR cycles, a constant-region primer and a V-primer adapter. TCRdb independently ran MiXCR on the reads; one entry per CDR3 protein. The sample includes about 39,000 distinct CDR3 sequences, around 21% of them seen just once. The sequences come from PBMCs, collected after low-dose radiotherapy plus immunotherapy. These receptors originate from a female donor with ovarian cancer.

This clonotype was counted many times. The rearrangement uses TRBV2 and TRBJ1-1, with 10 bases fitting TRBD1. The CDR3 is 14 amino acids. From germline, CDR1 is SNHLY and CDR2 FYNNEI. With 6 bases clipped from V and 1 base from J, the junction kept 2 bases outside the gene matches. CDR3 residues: CASRRQGANTEAFF. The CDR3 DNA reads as TGTGCCAGCAGGCGACAGGGGGCGAACACTGAAGCTTTCTTT.

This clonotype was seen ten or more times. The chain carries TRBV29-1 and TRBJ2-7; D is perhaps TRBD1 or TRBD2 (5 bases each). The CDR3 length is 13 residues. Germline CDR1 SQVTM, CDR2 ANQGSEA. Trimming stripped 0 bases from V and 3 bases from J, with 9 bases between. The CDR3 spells CSVEEGRDYEQYF. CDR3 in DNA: TGCAGCGTTGAAGAGGGACGGGACTACGAGCAGTACTTC.

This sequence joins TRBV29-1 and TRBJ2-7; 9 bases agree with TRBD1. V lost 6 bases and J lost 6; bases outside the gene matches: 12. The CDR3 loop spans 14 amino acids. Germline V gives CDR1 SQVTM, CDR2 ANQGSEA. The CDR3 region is CSVKAGTGNLEQYF. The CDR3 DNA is TGCAGCGTCAAAGCGGGGACAGGGAATCTCGAGCAGTACTTC.

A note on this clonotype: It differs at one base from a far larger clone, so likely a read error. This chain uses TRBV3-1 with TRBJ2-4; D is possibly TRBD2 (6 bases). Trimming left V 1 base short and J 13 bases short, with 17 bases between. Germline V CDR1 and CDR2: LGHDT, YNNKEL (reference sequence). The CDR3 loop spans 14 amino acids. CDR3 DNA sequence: TGTGCCAGCAGCCAAGGGGTGACTACACGGGAGCAGTACTTC. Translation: CASSQGVTTREQYF. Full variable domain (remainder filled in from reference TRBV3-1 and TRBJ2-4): DTAVSQTPKYLVTQMGNDKSIKCEQNLGHDTMYWYKQDSKKFLKIMFSYNNKELIINETVPNRFSPKSPDKAHLNLHINSLELGDSAVYFCASSQGVTTREQYFGAGTRLSVL.

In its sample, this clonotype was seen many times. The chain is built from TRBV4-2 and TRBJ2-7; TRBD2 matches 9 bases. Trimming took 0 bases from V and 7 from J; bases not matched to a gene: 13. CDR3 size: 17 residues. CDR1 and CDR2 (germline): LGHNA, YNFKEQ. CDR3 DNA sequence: TGTGCCAGCAGCCAAGATAGCCTCCTAGCGGGAATCGGTGAGCAGTACTTC. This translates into CASSQDSLLAGIGEQYF.

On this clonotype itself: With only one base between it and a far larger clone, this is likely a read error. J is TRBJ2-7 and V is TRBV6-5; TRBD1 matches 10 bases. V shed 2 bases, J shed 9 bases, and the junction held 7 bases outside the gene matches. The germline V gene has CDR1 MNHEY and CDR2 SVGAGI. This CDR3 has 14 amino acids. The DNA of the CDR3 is TGTGCCAGCAGTTACCGGGGACAGGGGCAGGGGCAGTACTTC. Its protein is CASSYRGQGQGQYF.

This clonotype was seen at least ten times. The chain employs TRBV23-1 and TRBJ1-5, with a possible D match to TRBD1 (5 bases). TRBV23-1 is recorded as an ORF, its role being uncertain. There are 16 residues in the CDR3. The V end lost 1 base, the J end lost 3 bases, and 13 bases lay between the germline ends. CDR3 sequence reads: CASSQYRGCTNQPQHF. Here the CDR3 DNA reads TGCGCCAGCAGTCAATACCGGGGCTGTACCAATCAGCCCCAGCATTTT.

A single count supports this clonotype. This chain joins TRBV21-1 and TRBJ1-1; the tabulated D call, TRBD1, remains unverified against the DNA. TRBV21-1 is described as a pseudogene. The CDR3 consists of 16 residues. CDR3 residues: CASSRGGRTSGTEAFF. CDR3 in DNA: TGTGCCAGCAGCCGGGGGGGGCGCACGTCGGGCACTGAAGCTTTCTTT.

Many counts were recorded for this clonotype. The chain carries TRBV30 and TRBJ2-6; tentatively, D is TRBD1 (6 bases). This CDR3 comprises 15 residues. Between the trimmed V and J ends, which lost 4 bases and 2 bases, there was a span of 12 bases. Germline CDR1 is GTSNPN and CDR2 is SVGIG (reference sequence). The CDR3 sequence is CAWTLQGTGANVLTF. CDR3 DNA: TGTGCCTGGACCTTACAGGGAACTGGGGCCAACGTCCTGACTTTC.

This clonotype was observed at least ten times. CDR3 DNA: TGTGCCACCAGTGATTTGGAGACTAGCGGAGGCTACAATGAGCAGTTCTTC. This codes for CATSDLETSGGYNEQFF. The rearrangement joins TRBV24-1 to TRBJ2-1, with 9 bases that match TRBD2. The germline V gene has CDR1 KGHDR and CDR2 SFDVKD. Trimming removed 0 bases from V and 3 bases from J; junction bases left unmatched: 5. The CDR3 is 17 amino acids.

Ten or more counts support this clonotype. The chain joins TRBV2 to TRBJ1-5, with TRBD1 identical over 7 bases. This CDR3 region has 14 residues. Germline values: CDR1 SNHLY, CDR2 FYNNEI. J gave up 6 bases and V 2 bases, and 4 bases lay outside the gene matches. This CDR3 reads CASSENRGGQPQHF. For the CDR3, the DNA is TGTGCCAGCAGTGAAAACAGGGGAGGTCAGCCCCAGCATTTT.

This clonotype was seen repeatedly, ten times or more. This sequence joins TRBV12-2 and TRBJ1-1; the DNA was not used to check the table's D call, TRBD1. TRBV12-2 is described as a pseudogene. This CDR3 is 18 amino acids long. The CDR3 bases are TGTGCAAGTCGCGAATGGGGCGATTATCGGGGAAGGAACACTGAAGCTTTCTTT. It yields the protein CASREWGDYRGRNTEAFF.

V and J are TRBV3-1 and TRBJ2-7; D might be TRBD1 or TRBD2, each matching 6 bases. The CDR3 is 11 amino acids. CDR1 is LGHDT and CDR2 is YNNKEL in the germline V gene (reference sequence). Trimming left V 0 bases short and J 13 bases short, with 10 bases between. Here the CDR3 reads CASSQDRGQYF. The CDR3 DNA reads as TGTGCCAGCAGCCAAGACCGGGGGCAATACTTC.

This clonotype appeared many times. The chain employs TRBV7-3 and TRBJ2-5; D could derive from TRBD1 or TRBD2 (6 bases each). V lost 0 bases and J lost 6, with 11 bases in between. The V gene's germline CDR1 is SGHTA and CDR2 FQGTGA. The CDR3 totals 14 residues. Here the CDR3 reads CASSLTGGLQTQYF. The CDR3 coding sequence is TGTGCCAGCAGCTTAACCGGGGGCTTGCAGACCCAGTACTTC.

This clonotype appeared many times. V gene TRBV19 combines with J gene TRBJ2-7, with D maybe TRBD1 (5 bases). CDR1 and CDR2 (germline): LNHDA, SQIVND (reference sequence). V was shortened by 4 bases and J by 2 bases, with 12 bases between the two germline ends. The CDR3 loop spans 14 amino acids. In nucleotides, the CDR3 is TGTGCCAGTAGTACCCACAGGTATACCTACGAGCAGTACTTC. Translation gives CASSTHRYTYEQYF.

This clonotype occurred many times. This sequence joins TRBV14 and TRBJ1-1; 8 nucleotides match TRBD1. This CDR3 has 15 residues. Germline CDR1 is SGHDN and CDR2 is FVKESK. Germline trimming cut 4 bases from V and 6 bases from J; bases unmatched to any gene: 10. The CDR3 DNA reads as TGTGCCAGCAGCCCTCTGATTTCAGGGGGCTCTGAAGCTTTCTTT. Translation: CASSPLISGGSEAFF.

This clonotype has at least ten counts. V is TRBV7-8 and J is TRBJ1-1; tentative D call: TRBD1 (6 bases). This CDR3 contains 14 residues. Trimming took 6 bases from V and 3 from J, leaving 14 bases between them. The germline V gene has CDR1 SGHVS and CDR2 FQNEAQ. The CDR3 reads CASSSLEGDTEAFF. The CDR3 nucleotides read TGTGCCAGCAGTTCCTTAGAGGGGGACACTGAAGCTTTCTTT.

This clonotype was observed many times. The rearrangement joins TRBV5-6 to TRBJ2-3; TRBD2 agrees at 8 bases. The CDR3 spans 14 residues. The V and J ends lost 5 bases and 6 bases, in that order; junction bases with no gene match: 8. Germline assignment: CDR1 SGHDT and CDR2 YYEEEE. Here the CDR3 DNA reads TGTGCCAGCAGAACGACTCTAGCGGGTGATACGCAGTATTTT. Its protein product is CASRTTLAGDTQYF.

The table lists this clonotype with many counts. The CDR3 is CASSLGWPTFYGYTF. The CDR3 DNA sequence: TGTGCCAGCAGTTTGGGCTGGCCAACTTTCTATGGCTACACCTTC. The chain links TRBV6-2 or TRBV6-3 to TRBJ1-2; D gene unclear. The germline gives CDR1 MNHEY, CDR2 SVGEGT. Trimming took off 4 bases at V and 4 bases at J, with 16 bases between the two ends. CDR3 length: 15 amino acids.

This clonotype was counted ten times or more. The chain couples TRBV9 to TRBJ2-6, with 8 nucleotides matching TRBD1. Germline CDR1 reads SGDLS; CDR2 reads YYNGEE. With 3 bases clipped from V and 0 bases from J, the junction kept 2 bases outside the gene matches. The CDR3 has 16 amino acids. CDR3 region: CASSATGVSGANVLTF. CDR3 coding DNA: TGTGCCAGCAGCGCGACAGGGGTCTCTGGGGCCAACGTCCTGACTTTC.

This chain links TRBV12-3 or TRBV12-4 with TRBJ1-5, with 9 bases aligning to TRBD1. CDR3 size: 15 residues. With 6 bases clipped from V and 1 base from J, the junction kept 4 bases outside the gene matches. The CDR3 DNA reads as TGTGCCAGCAGGGAGGGGACAGGGAGCAATCAGCCCCAGCATTTT. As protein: CASREGTGSNQPQHF.

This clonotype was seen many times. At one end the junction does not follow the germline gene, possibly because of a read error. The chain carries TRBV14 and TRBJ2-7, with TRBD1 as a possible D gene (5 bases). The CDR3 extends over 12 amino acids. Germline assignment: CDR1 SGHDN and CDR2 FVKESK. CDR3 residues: CASSQDRALQDF. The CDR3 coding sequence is TGTGCCAGCAGCCAAGATAGGGCACTACAGGACTTC.

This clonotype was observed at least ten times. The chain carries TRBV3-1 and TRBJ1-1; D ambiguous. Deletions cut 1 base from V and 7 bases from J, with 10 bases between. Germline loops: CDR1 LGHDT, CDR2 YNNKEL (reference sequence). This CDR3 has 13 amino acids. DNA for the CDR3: TGTGCCAGCAGCCAAGGAGCACAGATTGAAGCTTTCTTT. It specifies CASSQGAQIEAFF. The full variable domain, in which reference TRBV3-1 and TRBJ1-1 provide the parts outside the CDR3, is DTAVSQTPKYLVTQMGNDKSIKCEQNLGHDTMYWYKQDSKKFLKIMFSYNNKELIINETVPNRFSPKSPDKAHLNLHINSLELGDSAVYFCASSQGAQIEAFFGQGTRLTVV.

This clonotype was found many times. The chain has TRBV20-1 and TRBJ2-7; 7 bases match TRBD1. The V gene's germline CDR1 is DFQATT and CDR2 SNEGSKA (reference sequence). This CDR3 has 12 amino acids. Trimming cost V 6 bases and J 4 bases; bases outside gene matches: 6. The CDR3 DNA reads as TGCAGTGCGGAAACGACAGGGTACGAGCAGTACTTC. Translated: CSAETTGYEQYF.

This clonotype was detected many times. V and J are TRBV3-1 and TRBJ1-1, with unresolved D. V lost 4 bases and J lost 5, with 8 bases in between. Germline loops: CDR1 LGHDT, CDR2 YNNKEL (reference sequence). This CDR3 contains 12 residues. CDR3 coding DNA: TGTGCCAGCAGCCCACGCGGGACTGAAGCTTTCTTT. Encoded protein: CASSPRGTEAFF.

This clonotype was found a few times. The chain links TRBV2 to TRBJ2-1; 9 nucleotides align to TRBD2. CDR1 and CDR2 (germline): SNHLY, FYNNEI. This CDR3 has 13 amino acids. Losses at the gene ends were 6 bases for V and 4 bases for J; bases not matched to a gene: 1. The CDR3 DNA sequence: TGTGCCAGCAGGACTAGCGGTTACAATGAGCAGTTCTTC. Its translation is CASRTSGYNEQFF.

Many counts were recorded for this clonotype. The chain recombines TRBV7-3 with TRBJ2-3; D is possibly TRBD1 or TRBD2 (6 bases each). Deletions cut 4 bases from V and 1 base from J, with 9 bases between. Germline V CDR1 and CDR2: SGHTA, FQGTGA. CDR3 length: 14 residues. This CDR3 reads CASSYREGTDTQYF. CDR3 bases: TGTGCCAGCAGCTACAGGGAGGGCACAGATACGCAGTATTTT.

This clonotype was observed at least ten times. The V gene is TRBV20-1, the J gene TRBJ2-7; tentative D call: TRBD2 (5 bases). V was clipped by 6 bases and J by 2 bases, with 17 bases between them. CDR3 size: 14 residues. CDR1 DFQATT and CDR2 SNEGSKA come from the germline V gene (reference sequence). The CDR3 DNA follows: TGCAGTGCACTAGGTGGCAGCATTCCCTACGAGCAGTACTTC. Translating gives CSALGGSIPYEQYF.

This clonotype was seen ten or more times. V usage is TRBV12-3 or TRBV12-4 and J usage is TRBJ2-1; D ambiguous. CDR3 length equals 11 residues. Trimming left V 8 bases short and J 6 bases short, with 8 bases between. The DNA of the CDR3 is TGTGCCAGCTGCCCCGGCAATGAGCAGTTCTTC. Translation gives CASCPGNEQFF.

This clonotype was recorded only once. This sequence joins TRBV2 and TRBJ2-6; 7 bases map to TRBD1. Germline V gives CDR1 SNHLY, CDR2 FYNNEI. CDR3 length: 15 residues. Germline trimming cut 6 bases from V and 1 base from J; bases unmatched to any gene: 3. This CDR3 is CASRRQGSGANVLTF. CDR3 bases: TGTGCCAGCAGGAGACAGGGATCTGGGGCCAACGTCCTGACTTTC. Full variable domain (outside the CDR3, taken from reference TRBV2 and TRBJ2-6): EPEVTQTPSHQVTQMGQEVILRCVPISNHLYFYWYRQILGQKVEFLVSFYNNEISEKSEIFDDQFSVERPDGSNFTLKIRSTKLEDSAMYFCASRRQGSGANVLTFGAGSRLTVL.

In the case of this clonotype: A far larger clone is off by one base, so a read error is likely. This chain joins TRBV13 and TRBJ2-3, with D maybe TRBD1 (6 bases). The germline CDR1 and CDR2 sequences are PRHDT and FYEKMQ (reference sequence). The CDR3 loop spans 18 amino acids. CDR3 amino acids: CATSSDGAGAPTGDTQYF. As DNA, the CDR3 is TGTGCCACCAGCAGTGATGGGGCAGGGGCTCCTACAGGGGATACGCAGTATTTT.

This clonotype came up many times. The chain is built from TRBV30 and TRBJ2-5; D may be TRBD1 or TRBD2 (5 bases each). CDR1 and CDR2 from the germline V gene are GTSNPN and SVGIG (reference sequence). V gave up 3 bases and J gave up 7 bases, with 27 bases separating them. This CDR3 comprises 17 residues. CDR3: CAWRRPAPGPHVRTQYF. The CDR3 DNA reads TGTGCCTGGAGGCGCCCCGCGCCGGGACCGCATGTTAGGACCCAGTACTTC.